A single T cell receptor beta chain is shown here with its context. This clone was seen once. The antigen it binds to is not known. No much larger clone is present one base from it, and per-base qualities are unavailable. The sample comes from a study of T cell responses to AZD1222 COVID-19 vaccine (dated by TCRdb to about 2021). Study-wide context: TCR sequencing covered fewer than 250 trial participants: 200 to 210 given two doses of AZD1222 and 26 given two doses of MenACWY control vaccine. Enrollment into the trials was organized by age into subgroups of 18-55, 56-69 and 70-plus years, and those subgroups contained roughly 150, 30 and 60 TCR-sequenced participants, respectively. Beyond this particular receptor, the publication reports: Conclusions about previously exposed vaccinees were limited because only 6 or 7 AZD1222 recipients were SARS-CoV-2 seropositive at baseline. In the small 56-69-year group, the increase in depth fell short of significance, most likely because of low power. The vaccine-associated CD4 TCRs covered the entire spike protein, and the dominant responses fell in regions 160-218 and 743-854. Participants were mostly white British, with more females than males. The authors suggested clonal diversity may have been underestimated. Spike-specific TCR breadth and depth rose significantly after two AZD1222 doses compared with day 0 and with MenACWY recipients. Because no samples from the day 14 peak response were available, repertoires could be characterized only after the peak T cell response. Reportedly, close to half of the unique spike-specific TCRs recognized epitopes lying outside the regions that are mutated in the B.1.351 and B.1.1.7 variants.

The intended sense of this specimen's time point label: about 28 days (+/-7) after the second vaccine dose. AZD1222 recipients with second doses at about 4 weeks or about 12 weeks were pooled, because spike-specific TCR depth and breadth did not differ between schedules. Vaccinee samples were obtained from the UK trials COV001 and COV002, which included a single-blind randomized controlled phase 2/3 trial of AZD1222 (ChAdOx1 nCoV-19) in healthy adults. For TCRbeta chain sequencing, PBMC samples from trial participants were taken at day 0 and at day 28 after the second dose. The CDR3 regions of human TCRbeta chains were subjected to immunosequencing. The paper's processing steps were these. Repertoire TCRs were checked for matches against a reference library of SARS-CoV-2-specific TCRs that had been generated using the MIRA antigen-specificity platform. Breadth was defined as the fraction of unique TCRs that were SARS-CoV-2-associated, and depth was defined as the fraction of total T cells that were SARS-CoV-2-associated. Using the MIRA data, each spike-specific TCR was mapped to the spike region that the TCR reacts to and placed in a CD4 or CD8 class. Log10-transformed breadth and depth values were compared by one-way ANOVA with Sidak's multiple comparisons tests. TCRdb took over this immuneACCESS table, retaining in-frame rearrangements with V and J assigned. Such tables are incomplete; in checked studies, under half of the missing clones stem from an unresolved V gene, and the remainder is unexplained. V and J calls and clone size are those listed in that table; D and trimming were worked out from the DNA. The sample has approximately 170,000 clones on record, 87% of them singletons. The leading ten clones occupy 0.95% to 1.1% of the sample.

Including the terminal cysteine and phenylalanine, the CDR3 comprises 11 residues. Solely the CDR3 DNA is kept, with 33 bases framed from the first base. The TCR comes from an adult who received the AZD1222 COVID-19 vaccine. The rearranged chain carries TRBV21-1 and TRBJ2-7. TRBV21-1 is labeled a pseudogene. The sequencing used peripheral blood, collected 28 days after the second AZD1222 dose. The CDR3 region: CASSKTYEQYF. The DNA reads TGTGCCAGCAGCAAAACGTACGAGCAGTACTTC.